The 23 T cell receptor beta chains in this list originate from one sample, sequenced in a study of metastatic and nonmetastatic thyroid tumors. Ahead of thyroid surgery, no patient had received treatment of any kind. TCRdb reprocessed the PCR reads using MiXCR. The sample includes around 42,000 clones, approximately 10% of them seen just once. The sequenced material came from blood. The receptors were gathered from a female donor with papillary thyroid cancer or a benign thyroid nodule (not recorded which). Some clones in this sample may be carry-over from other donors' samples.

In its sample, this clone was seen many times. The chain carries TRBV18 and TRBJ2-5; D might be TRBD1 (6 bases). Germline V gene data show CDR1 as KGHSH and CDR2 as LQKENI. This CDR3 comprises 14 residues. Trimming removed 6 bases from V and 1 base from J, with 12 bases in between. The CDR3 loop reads CASSTGQSQETQYF. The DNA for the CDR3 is TGTGCCAGCTCCACCGGACAGAGCCAAGAGACCCAGTACTTC.

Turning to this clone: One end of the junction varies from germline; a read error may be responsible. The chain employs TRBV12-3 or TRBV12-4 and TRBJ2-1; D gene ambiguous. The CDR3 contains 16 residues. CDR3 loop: CASSFGAIGSYNEQLF. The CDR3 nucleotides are TGTGCCAGCAGTTTTGGCGCAATCGGCTCGTACAATGAGCAGTTATTC.

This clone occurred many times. CDR3 nucleotide sequence: TGTGCCAGTAGTGTTACAGGGTTGACAGATACGCAGTATTTT. This codes for CASSVTGLTDTQYF. The rearrangement joins TRBV19 to TRBJ2-3; TRBD1 might be the D (6 bases). Trimming left V 5 bases short and J 3 bases short, with 12 bases between. Germline V gene lookup returns CDR1 LNHDA and CDR2 SQIVND (reference sequence). CDR3 length: 14 residues.

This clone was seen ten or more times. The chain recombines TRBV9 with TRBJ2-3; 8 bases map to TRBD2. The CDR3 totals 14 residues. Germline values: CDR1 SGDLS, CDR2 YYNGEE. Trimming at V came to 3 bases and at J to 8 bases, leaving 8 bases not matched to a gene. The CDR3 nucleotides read TGTGCCAGCAGCGCCTTCCCAGCGGGGGCTACGCAGTATTTT. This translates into CASSAFPAGATQYF.

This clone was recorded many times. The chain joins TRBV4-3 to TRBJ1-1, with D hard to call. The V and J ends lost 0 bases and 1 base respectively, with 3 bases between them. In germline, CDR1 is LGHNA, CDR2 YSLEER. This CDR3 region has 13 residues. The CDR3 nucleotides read TGCGCCAGCAGCCAAGATCGGAACACTGAAGCTTTCTTT. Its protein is CASSQDRNTEAFF.

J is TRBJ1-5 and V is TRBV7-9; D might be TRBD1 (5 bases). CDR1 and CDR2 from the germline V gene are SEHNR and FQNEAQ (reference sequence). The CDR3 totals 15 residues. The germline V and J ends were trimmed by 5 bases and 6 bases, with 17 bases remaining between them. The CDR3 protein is CASSLNGGVSQPQHF. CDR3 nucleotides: TGTGCCAGCAGCCTCAACGGGGGGGTAAGTCAGCCCCAGCATTTT.

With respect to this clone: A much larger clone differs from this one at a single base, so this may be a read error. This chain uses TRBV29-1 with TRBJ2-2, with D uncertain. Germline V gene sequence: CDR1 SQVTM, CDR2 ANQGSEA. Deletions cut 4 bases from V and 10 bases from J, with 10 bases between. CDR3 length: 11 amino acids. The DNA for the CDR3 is TGCAGCGTTGCTGCGGACGTGGAGCTGTTTTTT. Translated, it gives CSVAADVELFF.

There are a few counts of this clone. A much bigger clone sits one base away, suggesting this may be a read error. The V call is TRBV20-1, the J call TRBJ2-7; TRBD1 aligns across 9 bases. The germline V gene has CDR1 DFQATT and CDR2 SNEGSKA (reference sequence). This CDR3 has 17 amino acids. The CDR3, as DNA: TGCAGTGCTAGAGACCCTTCTTCTGGGACAGGGACCTACGAGCATTACTTC. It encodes CSARDPSSGTGTYEHYF.

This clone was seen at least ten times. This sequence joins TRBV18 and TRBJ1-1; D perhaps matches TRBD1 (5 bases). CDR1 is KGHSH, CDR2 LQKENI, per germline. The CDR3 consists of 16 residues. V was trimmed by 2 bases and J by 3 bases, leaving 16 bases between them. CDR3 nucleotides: TGTGCCAGCTCACCAGTATCTGGTTCCAGGGACACTGAAGCTTTCTTT. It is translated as CASSPVSGSRDTEAFF.

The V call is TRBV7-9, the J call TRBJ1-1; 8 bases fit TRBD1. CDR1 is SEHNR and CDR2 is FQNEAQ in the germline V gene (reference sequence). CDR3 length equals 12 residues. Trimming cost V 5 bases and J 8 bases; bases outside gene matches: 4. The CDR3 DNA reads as TGTGCCAGCAGCGACAGGGGAGCCGAAGCTTTCTTT. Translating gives CASSDRGAEAFF.

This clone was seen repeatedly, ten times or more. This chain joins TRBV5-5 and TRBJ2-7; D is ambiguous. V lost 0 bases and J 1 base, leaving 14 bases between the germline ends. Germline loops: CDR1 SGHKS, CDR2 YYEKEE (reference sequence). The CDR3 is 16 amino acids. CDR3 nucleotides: TGTGCCAGCAGCTTGGACGTTTTGGACCGATCCTACGAGCAGTACTTC. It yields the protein CASSLDVLDRSYEQYF.

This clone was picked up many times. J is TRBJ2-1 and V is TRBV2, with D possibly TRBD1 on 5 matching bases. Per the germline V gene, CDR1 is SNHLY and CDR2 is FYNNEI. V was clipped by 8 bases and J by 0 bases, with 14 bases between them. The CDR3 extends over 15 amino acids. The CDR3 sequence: CASRRGAGSYNEQFF. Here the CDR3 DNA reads TGTGCCAGCCGCCGTGGGGCTGGCTCCTACAATGAGCAGTTCTTC.

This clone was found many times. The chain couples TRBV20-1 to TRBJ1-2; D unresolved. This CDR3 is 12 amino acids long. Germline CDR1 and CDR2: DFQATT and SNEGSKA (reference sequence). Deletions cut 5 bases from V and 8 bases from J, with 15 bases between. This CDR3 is CSARHGFGGYTF. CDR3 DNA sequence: TGCAGTGCTCGACACGGATTCGGCGGCTACACCTTC.

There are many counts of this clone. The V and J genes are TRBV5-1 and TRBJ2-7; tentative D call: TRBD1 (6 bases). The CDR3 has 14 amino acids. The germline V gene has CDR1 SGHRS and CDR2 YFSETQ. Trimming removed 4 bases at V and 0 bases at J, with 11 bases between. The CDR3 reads CASSGDTRSYEQYF. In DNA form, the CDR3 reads TGCGCCAGCAGCGGGGACACTCGCTCCTACGAGCAGTACTTC. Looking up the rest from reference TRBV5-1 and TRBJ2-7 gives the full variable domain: KAGVTQTPRYLIKTRGQQVTLSCSPISGHRSVSWYQQTPGQGLQFLFEYFSETQRNKGNFPGRFSGRQFSNSRSEMNVSTLELGDSALYLCASSGDTRSYEQYFGPGTRLTVT.

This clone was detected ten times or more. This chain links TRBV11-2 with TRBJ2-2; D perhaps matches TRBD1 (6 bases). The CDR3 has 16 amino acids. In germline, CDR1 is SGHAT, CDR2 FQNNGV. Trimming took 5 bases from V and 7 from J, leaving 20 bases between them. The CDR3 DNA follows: TGTGCCAGCAGCCTCTGGACAGCCCGGCAAGGCGGGGAGCTGTTTTTT. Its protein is CASSLWTARQGGELFF.

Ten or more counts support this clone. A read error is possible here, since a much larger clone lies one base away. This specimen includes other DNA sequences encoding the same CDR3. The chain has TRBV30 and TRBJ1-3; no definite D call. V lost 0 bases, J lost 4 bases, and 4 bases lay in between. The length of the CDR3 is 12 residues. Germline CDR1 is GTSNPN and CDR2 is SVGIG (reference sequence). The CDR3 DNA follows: TGTGCCTGGAGTGTGCTGGGAAACACCATATATTTT. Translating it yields CAWSVLGNTIYF.

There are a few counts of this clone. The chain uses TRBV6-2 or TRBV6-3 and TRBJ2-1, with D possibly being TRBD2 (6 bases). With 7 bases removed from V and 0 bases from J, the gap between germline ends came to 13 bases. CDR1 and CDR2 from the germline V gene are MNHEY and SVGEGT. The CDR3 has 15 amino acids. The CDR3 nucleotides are TGTGCCAGCATTCCTGGACTACCCTCCTACAATGAGCAGTTCTTC. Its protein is CASIPGLPSYNEQFF.

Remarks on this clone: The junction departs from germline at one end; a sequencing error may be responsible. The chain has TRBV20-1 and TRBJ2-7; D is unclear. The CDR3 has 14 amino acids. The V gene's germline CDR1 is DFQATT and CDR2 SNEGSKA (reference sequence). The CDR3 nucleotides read TGCAATGCTAGTGCAGGCCGGAGATTTTACGAGCAGTACTTC. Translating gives CNASAGRRFYEQYF.

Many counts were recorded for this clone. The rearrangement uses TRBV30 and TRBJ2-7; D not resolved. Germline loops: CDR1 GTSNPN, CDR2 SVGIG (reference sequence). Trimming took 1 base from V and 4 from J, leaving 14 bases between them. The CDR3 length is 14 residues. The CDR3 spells CAWSEVRILYEQYF. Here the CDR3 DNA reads TGTGCCTGGAGTGAGGTCCGGATCTTGTACGAGCAGTACTTC. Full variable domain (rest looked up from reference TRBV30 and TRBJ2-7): SQTIHQWPATLVQPVGSPLSLECTVEGTSNPNLYWYRQAAGRGLQLLFYSVGIGQISSEVPQNLSASRPQDRQFILSSKKLLLSDSGFYLCAWSEVRILYEQYFGPGTRLTVT.

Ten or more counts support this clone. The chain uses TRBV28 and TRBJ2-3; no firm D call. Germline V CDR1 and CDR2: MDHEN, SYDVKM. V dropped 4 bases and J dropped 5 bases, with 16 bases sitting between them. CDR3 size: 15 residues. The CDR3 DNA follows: TGTGCCAGCAGTTCAGAAAGCCGCGACCGAGATACGCAGTATTTT. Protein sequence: CASSSESRDRDTQYF. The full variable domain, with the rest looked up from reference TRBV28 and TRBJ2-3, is DVKVTQSSRYLVKRTGEKVFLECVQDMDHENMFWYRQDPGLGLRLIYFSYDVKMKEKGDIPEGYSVSREKKERFSLILESASTNQTSMYLCASSSESRDRDTQYFGPGTRLTVL.

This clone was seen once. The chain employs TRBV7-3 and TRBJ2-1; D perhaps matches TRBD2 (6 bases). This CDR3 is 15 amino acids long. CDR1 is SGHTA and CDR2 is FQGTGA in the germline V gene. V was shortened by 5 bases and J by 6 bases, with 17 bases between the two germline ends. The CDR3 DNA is TGTGCCAGCAGCCCAGTCCTGGGGGGAGGCAATGAGCAGTTCTTC. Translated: CASSPVLGGGNEQFF. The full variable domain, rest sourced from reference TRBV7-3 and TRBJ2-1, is GAGVSQTPSNKVTEKGKYVELRCDPISGHTALYWYRQSLGQGPEFLIYFQGTGAADDSGLPNDRFFAVRPEGSVSTLKIQRTERGDSAVYLCASSPVLGGGNEQFFGPGTRLTVL.

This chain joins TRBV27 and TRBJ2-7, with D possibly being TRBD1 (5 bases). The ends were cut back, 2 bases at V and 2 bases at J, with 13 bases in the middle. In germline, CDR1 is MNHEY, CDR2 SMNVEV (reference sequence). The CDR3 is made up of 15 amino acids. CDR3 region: CASSLKPDTTYEQYF. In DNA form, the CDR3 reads TGTGCCAGCAGTTTAAAACCGGACACTACCTACGAGCAGTACTTC.

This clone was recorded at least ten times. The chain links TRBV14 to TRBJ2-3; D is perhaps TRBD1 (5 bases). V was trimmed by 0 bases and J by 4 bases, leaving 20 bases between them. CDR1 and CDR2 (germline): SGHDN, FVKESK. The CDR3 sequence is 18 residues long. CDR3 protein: CASSQDLRGHMSPDTQYF. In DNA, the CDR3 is TGTGCCAGCAGCCAAGATTTACGCGGACATATGTCTCCAGATACGCAGTATTTT. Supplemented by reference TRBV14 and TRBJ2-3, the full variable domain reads EAGVTQFPSHSVIEKGQTVTLRCDPISGHDNLYWYRRVMGKEIKFLLHFVKESKQDESGMPNNRFLAERTGGTYSTLKVQPAELEDSGVYFCASSQDLRGHMSPDTQYFGPGTRLTVL.